The 32 T cell receptor beta chains below all came from one sample that was sequenced in a study of CD8 T cells in ankylosing spondylitis. General study points: A TCR beta motif made of fewer than 10 highly homologous variants seemed typical of ankylosing spondylitis blood.

TCRdb redid the calling of the 5' RACE reads with MiXCR, one entry per CDR3 protein. This repertoire shows approximately 140,000 distinct CDR3 sequences, roughly a sixth found once; its top ten account for approximately 30%. Their antigen targets remain unknown. Sequencing used blood, either unsorted or a sorted T cell fraction (not recorded which). The source of these receptors is a male donor with ankylosing spondylitis.

On this clonotype: At one end the junction does not follow the germline gene, possibly because of a read error. The V and J genes are TRBV7-9 and TRBJ1-1; D is unresolved. Germline V gives CDR1 SEHNR, CDR2 FQNEAQ (reference sequence). The CDR3 consists of 14 residues. The CDR3 DNA is TGTGCCAGCAGCTTTACAAGGATGAACATTGAAGCTTTCTTT. Its translation: CASSFTRMNIEAFF.

The sample holds a few counts of this clonotype. This rearrangement joins TRBV9 to TRBJ2-7, with D perhaps being TRBD1 or TRBD2 (6 bases each). Looked up from germline, CDR1 is SGDLS and CDR2 is YYNGEE. CDR3 length equals 15 residues. The V end lost 0 bases, the J end lost 1 base, and 11 bases lay between the germline ends. CDR3 sequence: CASSVAGATSYEQYF. The CDR3 DNA sequence: TGTGCCAGCAGCGTAGCGGGGGCCACTTCCTACGAGCAGTACTTC.

This clonotype has only a few counts. The rearrangement uses TRBV4-2 and TRBJ2-1; TRBD2 might be the D (5 bases). Germline-derived CDR1 and CDR2 are LGHNA and YNFKEQ. This CDR3 spans 14 amino acids. Trimming removed 0 bases from V and 8 bases from J, with 11 bases in between. The CDR3 sequence is CASSQEAGVDEQFF. The CDR3 DNA sequence: TGTGCCAGCAGCCAAGAGGCGGGTGTGGATGAGCAGTTCTTC.

This clonotype came up a few times. This sequence joins TRBV2 and TRBJ2-7; 11 bases are a match to TRBD2. CDR1 is SNHLY and CDR2 is FYNNEI in the germline V gene. With V trimmed by 5 bases and J by 3 bases, 6 bases remained unmatched. This CDR3 region has 15 residues. CDR3 in DNA: TGTGCCAGCAGTATCCCCGGGACTAGCGGCTACGAGCAGTACTTC. It translates to CASSIPGTSGYEQYF.

V and J are TRBV4-2 and TRBJ2-1, with 11 bases that match TRBD1. V was clipped by 5 bases and J by 1 base; unmatched bases: 4. The germline V gene has CDR1 LGHNA and CDR2 YNFKEQ. This CDR3 has 16 residues. The CDR3 coding sequence is TGTGCCAGCAGCGCCCGGGACAGGGGGTCCTACAATGAGCAGTTCTTC. Protein sequence: CASSARDRGSYNEQFF.

This clonotype was observed a few times. The chain uses TRBV7-8 and TRBJ1-2; D not certain. The CDR3 runs 14 residues. Germline CDR1 and CDR2: SGHVS and FQNEAQ. V dropped 7 bases and J dropped 6 bases, with 18 bases sitting between them. CDR3 loop: CASTTSVTDNGYTF. The CDR3 DNA reads TGTGCCAGCACCACCTCTGTCACAGATAATGGCTACACCTTC.

In its sample, this clonotype was seen a few times. This chain uses TRBV24-1 with TRBJ2-2; perhaps TRBD1 as D (6 bases). The CDR3 extends over 15 amino acids. The germline CDR1 and CDR2 sequences are KGHDR and SFDVKD. The V gene lost 4 bases and the J gene lost 3 bases, with 11 bases spanning the gap. CDR3 coding DNA: TGTGCCACCAGTGACACCGGGACATACACCGGGGAGCTGTTTTTT. Translated: CATSDTGTYTGELFF.

The J gene is TRBJ2-5, the V gene TRBV4-1; D perhaps matches TRBD2 (6 bases). CDR1 and CDR2 from the germline V gene are MGHRA and YSYEKL. V gave up 3 bases and J gave up 2 bases, with 13 bases separating them. The CDR3 spans 15 residues. The CDR3 sequence is CASSQAGLRQETQYF. DNA for the CDR3: TGCGCCAGCAGCCAGGCCGGACTAAGGCAAGAGACCCAGTACTTC.

This chain connects TRBV15 to TRBJ2-3; no clear D. V was trimmed by 9 bases and J by 8 bases, leaving 9 bases between them. Germline CDR1 reads LNHNV; CDR2 reads YYDKDF (reference sequence). The CDR3 has 10 residues. The CDR3 region is CATGFPTQYF. CDR3 DNA sequence: TGTGCCACGGGGTTCCCTACGCAGTATTTT.

The gene calls are TRBV12-3 or TRBV12-4 and TRBJ1-1; D perhaps matches TRBD1 (5 bases). The CDR3 extends over 13 amino acids. The V gene lost 5 bases and the J gene lost 4 bases, with 11 bases spanning the gap. CDR3 DNA sequence: TGTGCCAGCAGTCTGGGACTGACCACTGAAGCTTTCTTT. Its protein is CASSLGLTTEAFF.

The CDR3 sequence is CASSLVTKPSPYEQYF. The CDR3 DNA reads TGCGCCAGCAGCTTGGTTACGAAACCCTCCCCCTACGAGCAGTACTTC. The chain recombines TRBV5-1 with TRBJ2-7, with no clear D. The length of the CDR3 is 16 residues. Germline V gene lookup returns CDR1 SGHRS and CDR2 YFSETQ. Trimming shortened V by 0 bases and J by 2 bases, and 15 bases separated the two germline ends.

Ten or more counts support this clonotype. The chain combines TRBV29-1 with TRBJ1-2; tentatively, D is TRBD1 (6 bases). V lost 7 bases to trimming and J lost 5 bases, with 14 bases between them. The germline gives CDR1 SQVTM, CDR2 ANQGSEA. The CDR3 loop spans 12 amino acids. DNA of the CDR3: TGCAGCGCGAGTACAGGGATTTATGGCTACACCTTC. Residues: CSASTGIYGYTF.

This clonotype occurred many times. The rearrangement links TRBV7-9 to TRBJ2-7; 7 bases line up with TRBD1. Germline values: CDR1 SEHNR, CDR2 FQNEAQ (reference sequence). With V trimmed by 5 bases and J by 6 bases, 4 bases remained unmatched. The CDR3 has 12 residues. DNA for the CDR3: TGTGCCAGCAGCCCGACAGGGCCCGAGCAGTACTTC. This codes for CASSPTGPEQYF.

CDR3 amino acids: CASSQDHRGNYGYTF. CDR3 nucleotide sequence: TGCGCCAGCAGCCAAGATCATAGGGGAAACTATGGCTACACCTTC. The chain employs TRBV4-3 and TRBJ1-2; weak D call: TRBD1 (5 bases). Trimming shortened V by 0 bases and J by 2 bases, and 10 bases separated the two germline ends. The CDR3 loop spans 15 amino acids. Germline V gives CDR1 LGHNA, CDR2 YSLEER.

The table lists this clonotype with a few counts. The chain couples TRBV7-9 to TRBJ2-3; 7 bases are a match to TRBD2. V was clipped by 5 bases and J by 4 bases; unmatched bases: 6. This CDR3 comprises 14 residues. Germline V lookup: CDR1 SEHNR, CDR2 FQNEAQ (reference sequence). The CDR3 loop is CASSARLASDTQYF. The CDR3 nucleotides read TGTGCCAGCAGCGCACGACTAGCCTCAGATACGCAGTATTTT.

The chain has TRBV20-1 and TRBJ2-2, with 7 bases matching TRBD2. The J segment lost 7 bases and the V segment lost 6 bases, leaving 8 bases of the junction unmatched. Germline-derived CDR1 and CDR2 are DFQATT and SNEGSKA (reference sequence). This CDR3 is built from 13 residues. In nucleotides, the CDR3 is TGCAGTGCCGGCCGGCTAGCGGACGGGGAGCTGTTTTTT. This sequence encodes CSAGRLADGELFF.

This chain links TRBV7-9 with TRBJ2-7; maybe TRBD1 (6 bases). V was pared by 1 base and J by 3 bases, with 13 bases between. CDR3 size: 15 residues. Germline V gene data show CDR1 as SEHNR and CDR2 as FQNEAQ (reference sequence). CDR3 loop: CASSLETGSHYEQYF. CDR3 nucleotide sequence: TGTGCCAGCAGCTTAGAGACAGGTAGTCACTACGAGCAGTACTTC. The full variable domain, with the rest looked up from reference TRBV7-9 and TRBJ2-7, is DTGVSQNPRHKITKRGQNVTFRCDPISEHNRLYWYRQTLGQGPEFLTYFQNEAQLEKSRLLSDRFSAERPKGSFSTLEIQRTEQGDSAMYLCASSLETGSHYEQYFGPGTRLTVT.

The chain joins TRBV19 to TRBJ2-1, with 14 positions matching TRBD2. The germline CDR1 and CDR2 sequences are LNHDA and SQIVND (reference sequence). V shed 4 bases and J 2 bases; nucleotides not matched to a gene: 4. This CDR3 spans 17 amino acids. The CDR3 DNA sequence: TGTGCCAGTAGTAGGAGGACTAGCGGGAGGACCTACAATGAGCAGTTCTTC. Protein product: CASSRRTSGRTYNEQFF.

This clonotype turned up a few times. DNA of the CDR3: TGTGCCAGCAGCCCCCACGGGACTAGCGGGAGCACAGATACGCAGTATTTT. This encodes CASSPHGTSGSTDTQYF. This sequence joins TRBV9 and TRBJ2-3; 12 positions agree with TRBD2. V lost 4 bases, J lost 0 bases, and 6 bases stayed unmatched. CDR1 and CDR2 (germline): SGDLS, YYNGEE. This CDR3 contains 17 residues.

This clonotype was seen a handful of times. The chain links TRBV4-1 to TRBJ2-2; D is ambiguous. V lost 2 bases, J lost 6 bases, and 4 bases lay in between. The CDR3 has 12 amino acids. The germline V gene has CDR1 MGHRA and CDR2 YSYEKL. The CDR3 sequence: CASSQQAGELFF. The DNA for the CDR3 is TGCGCCAGCAGCCAACAGGCCGGGGAGCTGTTTTTT.

V usage is TRBV20-1 and J usage is TRBJ2-1, with 8 bases fitting TRBD2. The CDR3 has 13 amino acids. In germline, CDR1 is DFQATT, CDR2 SNEGSKA (reference sequence). The CDR3 DNA is TGCAGCTGTAGCGGGACGACCTACAATGAGCAGTTCTTC. This codes for CSCSGTTYNEQFF.

This chain connects TRBV4-2 to TRBJ2-7, with TRBD2 matching 8 bases. There are 15 residues in the CDR3. V shed 1 base and J 2 bases; nucleotides not matched to a gene: 4. Germline assignment: CDR1 LGHNA and CDR2 YNFKEQ. The DNA for the CDR3 is TGTGCCAGCAGCCAAGGAGCGGGAGAACCCTACGAGCAGTACTTC. It is translated as CASSQGAGEPYEQYF.

The chain couples TRBV5-1 to TRBJ2-7, with 7 positions matching TRBD2. The ends lost 3 bases at V and 1 base at J; junction bases unmatched: 10. The V gene's germline CDR1 is SGHRS and CDR2 YFSETQ. The CDR3 runs 16 residues. The CDR3 is CASSSPRDYVSYEQYF. DNA for the CDR3: TGCGCCAGCAGCTCCCCCCGGGACTATGTATCCTACGAGCAGTACTTC.

The chain links TRBV9 to TRBJ2-7; 9 nucleotides match TRBD1. V was pared by 2 bases and J by 2 bases, with 5 bases of the junction left unmatched. This CDR3 is built from 15 residues. CDR1 and CDR2 (germline): SGDLS, YYNGEE. The CDR3 spells CASSVTGTGPYEQYF. In DNA form, the CDR3 reads TGTGCCAGCAGCGTTACCGGGACAGGGCCCTACGAGCAGTACTTC.

The chain recombines TRBV27 with TRBJ2-5; D assignment may be TRBD1 or TRBD2 (5 bases each). The CDR3 covers 13 residues. The germline V and J ends were trimmed by 0 bases and 4 bases, with 6 bases remaining between them. CDR1 and CDR2 (germline): MNHEY, SMNVEV (reference sequence). This CDR3 reads CASSLSGVETQYF. CDR3 bases: TGTGCCAGCAGTTTATCGGGGGTAGAGACCCAGTACTTC.

This chain joins TRBV14 and TRBJ2-1; no definite D call. Deletions cut 1 base from V and 4 bases from J, with 8 bases between. This CDR3 is 14 amino acids long. Germline values: CDR1 SGHDN, CDR2 FVKESK. CDR3 coding DNA: TGTGCCAGCAGCCAAGGCCTTGTATACAATGAGCAGTTCTTC. This gives the protein CASSQGLVYNEQFF.

This clonotype showed up just a few times. This chain connects TRBV5-1 to TRBJ1-4, with a possible D match to TRBD1 (5 bases). Germline-derived CDR1 and CDR2 are SGHRS and YFSETQ. V lost 5 bases, J lost 5 bases, and 16 bases lay in between. The CDR3 sequence is 15 residues long. The CDR3 DNA reads as TGCGCCAGCAGACTCCTTGGGGGACCGAATGAAAAACTGTTTTTT. It encodes CASRLLGGPNEKLFF.

V and J are TRBV12-3 or TRBV12-4 and TRBJ2-5, with D perhaps being TRBD1 or TRBD2 (5 bases each). The CDR3 is made up of 14 amino acids. V was trimmed by 6 bases and J by 4 bases, leaving 15 bases between them. DNA of the CDR3: TGTGCCAGCAGCCAAATGGGGACGAGAGAGACCCAGTACTTC. Amino acid sequence: CASSQMGTRETQYF.

The V gene is TRBV11-3, the J gene TRBJ2-1; the D gene is possibly TRBD2 (6 bases). V lost 2 bases, J lost 9 bases, and 14 bases lay in between. The length of the CDR3 is 14 residues. Per the germline V gene, CDR1 is SGHNT and CDR2 is YENEEA. The CDR3 loop reads CASSLRGTYVEQFF. CDR3 nucleotide sequence: TGTGCCAGCAGCTTACGCGGGACTTACGTTGAGCAGTTCTTC.

In its sample, this clonotype was seen a few times. The chain is built from TRBV27 and TRBJ1-1, with unresolved D. The CDR3 runs to 14 residues. Trimming removed 5 bases from V and 2 bases from J, with 12 bases in between. The germline V gene encodes CDR1 MNHEY and CDR2 SMNVEV (reference sequence). CDR3 bases: TGTGCCAGCAGTCCCGGGCTATTTAACACTGAAGCTTTCTTT. Its protein is CASSPGLFNTEAFF.

This clonotype was detected a few times. The chain uses TRBV7-9 and TRBJ2-1; 9 bases fit TRBD1. V lost 3 bases to trimming and J lost 8 bases; unmatched junction nucleotides: 11. CDR1 is SEHNR, CDR2 FQNEAQ, per germline (reference sequence). This CDR3 comprises 16 residues. The CDR3 protein is CASSLLQGARIYEQFF. The DNA of the CDR3 is TGTGCCAGCAGCTTGTTACAGGGGGCGAGAATTTATGAGCAGTTCTTC.

This rearrangement joins TRBV5-6 to TRBJ1-5; 7 bases fit TRBD1. With V trimmed by 2 bases and J by 2 bases, 1 base remained unmatched. The germline CDR1 and CDR2 sequences are SGHDT and YYEEEE. The CDR3 contains 14 residues. CDR3 sequence: CASSFGQGNQPQHF. The CDR3 DNA reads as TGTGCCAGCAGCTTCGGACAGGGCAATCAGCCCCAGCATTTT.